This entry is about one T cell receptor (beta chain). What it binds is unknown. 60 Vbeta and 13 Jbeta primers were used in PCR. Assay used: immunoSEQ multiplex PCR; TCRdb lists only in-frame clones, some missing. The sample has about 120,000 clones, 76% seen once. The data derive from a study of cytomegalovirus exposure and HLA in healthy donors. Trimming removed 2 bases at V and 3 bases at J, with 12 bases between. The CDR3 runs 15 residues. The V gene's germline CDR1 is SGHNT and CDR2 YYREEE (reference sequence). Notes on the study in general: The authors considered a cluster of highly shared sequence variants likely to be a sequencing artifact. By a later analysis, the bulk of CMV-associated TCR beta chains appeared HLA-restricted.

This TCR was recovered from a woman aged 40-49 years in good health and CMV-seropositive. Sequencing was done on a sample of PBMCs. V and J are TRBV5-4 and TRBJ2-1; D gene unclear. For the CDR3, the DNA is TGTGCCAGCAGCTTTCAGATTTCCGTCTACAATGAGCAGTTCTTC. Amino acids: CASSFQISVYNEQFF.